The 2 T cell receptor beta chains below were found in one sample sequenced in a study of cytomegalovirus exposure and HLA in healthy donors. Use of 60 Vbeta and 13 Jbeta primers characterized the PCR. Assay used: immunoSEQ multiplex PCR; TCRdb lists only in-frame clones, some missing. This repertoire shows 180,000 or so clones, under 80% found once; its top ten account for over 3%. The specimen sequenced was PBMCs. These receptors were collected from a female donor in good health and CMV-seronegative.

The chain has TRBV10-3 and TRBJ2-1; tentative D call: TRBD1 (6 bases). The germline V and J ends were trimmed by 6 bases and 5 bases, with 11 bases remaining between them. This CDR3 is built from 13 residues. Per the germline V gene, CDR1 is ENHRY and CDR2 is SYGVKD. CDR3 coding DNA: TGTGCCATCAGGGGGGACACCCACAATGAGCAGTTCTTC. Protein: CAIRGDTHNEQFF.

The chain joins TRBV6-5 to TRBJ1-1; 7 bases align to TRBD1. This CDR3 has 12 residues. V lost 11 bases and J lost 2; bases outside the gene matches: 5. Per the germline V gene, CDR1 is MNHEY and CDR2 is SVGAGI. The CDR3 loop reads CAVGQQNTEAFF. CDR3 DNA sequence: TGTGCCGTGGGACAGCAAAACACTGAAGCTTTCTTT.